This T cell receptor (beta chain) was recorded in a study of shared clonotypes between healthy human individuals. The sample holds many counts of this clone. Study processing details: ImmunoSEQ output lacked quality scores and full-length reads, limiting matched filtering. The assay was immunoSEQ multiplex PCR, and TCRdb's table has in-frame clones only and misses some. Clone size and V and J calls were adopted from that table, with D and trimming inferred from the DNA. The sample includes hundreds of thousands of clones, 76% of them seen just once. Germline loops: CDR1 SGHDT, CDR2 YYEEEE. Deletions cut 2 bases from V and 0 bases from J, with 9 bases between. This CDR3 has 15 residues.

This TCR came from a woman aged 40 to 50 in good health. Some clones in this sample may be carry-over from other donors' samples. This sequence joins TRBV5-6 and TRBJ2-1, with D possibly called TRBD1 or TRBD2 (5 bases each). Sequencing used PBMCs. CDR3 in amino acids: CASSFWGSSYNEQFF. CDR3 DNA: TGTGCCAGCAGCTTTTGGGGGAGCTCCTACAATGAGCAGTTCTTC.